These T cell receptor beta chains were read from a single sample in a study of OX40 agonist ivuxolimab in advanced cancers. Profiled with immunoSEQ multiplex PCR; TCRdb holds only in-frame clones, not every one. Of 25,000 to 35,000 clones detected, about 82% appear once; the ten largest clones hold 20% to 30%. The sequencing here drew on CD4+ or CD8+ T cells sorted from blood, taken in a trial of the OX40 agonist ivuxolimab. These receptors originate from an adult with an advanced solid tumor such as melanoma, head and neck, liver or kidney cancer. Both conserved end residues are part of each CDR3. The D gene is left open where the match is weak. Not every row has a clone size; where given, it reads once, few, many or a size class.

abundance,j_gene,d_gene,v_gene,CDR3aa,CDR3nt
few,TRBJ2-2,TRBD2,TRBV5-1,CASSLKTSLFGTGELFF,TGCGCCAGCAGTTTAAAGACTAGCCTCTTTGGCACCGGGGAGCTGTTTTTT
-,TRBJ2-7,-,TRBV30,CAWRVGNEQYF,TGTGCCTGGAGGGTTGGGAACGAGCAGTACTTC
-,TRBJ1-1,-,TRBV19,CASSIFRDGEAFF,TGTGCCAGTAGTATCTTCCGGGACGGTGAGGCTTTCTTT
-,TRBJ2-1,TRBD2,TRBV7-9,CASSFGTSGRSYNEQFF,TGTGCCAGCAGCTTTGGGACTAGCGGGAGGTCTTACAATGAGCAGTTCTTC
-,TRBJ2-1,-,TRBV19,CASSIAPSSYNEQFF,TGTGCCAGTAGTATAGCACCAAGCTCCTACAATGAGCAGTTCTTC
-,TRBJ2-7,-,TRBV10-3,CAISVARDPYEQYF,TGTGCCATCAGTGTTGCCAGGGACCCCTACGAGCAGTACTTC
-,TRBJ2-1,-,TRBV9,CASTSDGNSYNEQFF,TGTGCCAGCACCTCTGATGGGAACTCCTACAATGAGCAGTTCTTC
-,TRBJ2-5,-,TRBV28,CASSPTRPLGGETQYF,TGTGCCAGCAGCCCGACTCGGCCCTTAGGGGGGGAGACCCAGTACTTC
-,TRBJ2-7,-,TRBV7-2,CASSPWAFYEQYF,TGTGCCAGCAGCCCCTGGGCGTTCTACGAGCAGTACTTC
-,TRBJ2-1,-,TRBV4-2,CASSVPGGGSYNEQFF,TGTGCCAGCAGCGTCCCTGGGGGCGGGAGCTACAATGAGCAGTTCTTC
-,TRBJ2-1,-,TRBV6-5,CASSYASYHEQFF,TGTGCCAGCAGTTACGCATCTTATCATGAGCAGTTCTTC
-,TRBJ2-3,-,TRBV10-3,CAITPGAAAGTQYF,TGTGCCATCACCCCAGGAGCGGCAGCCGGTACGCAGTATTTT
-,TRBJ2-7,-,TRBV15,CATSGAVEYEQYF,TGTGCCACCTCGGGGGCGGTGGAATACGAGCAGTACTTC
-,TRBJ2-3,-,TRBV27,CVSSTRGRTDTQYF,TGTGTCAGCAGTACTCGGGGGAGGACAGATACGCAGTATTTT
-,TRBJ2-5,-,TRBV5-6,CASSKRAGGDRETQYF,TGTGCCAGCAGTAAGCGGGCAGGGGGGGACCGTGAGACCCAGTACTTC
once,TRBJ1-4,-,TRBV30,CALEGGVGEKLFF,TGTGCCTTAGAAGGGGGAGTGGGAGAAAAACTGTTTTTT
-,TRBJ2-1,TRBD2,TRBV2,CASLGLAGAQGIYNEQFF,TGTGCCAGCCTTGGACTAGCGGGAGCACAGGGAATATACAATGAGCAGTTCTTC
-,TRBJ2-1,-,TRBV29-1,CSVSWYGDYNEQFF,TGCAGCGTGTCTTGGTATGGGGATTACAATGAGCAGTTCTTC
-,TRBJ2-5,TRBD1,TRBV29-1,CSVADRYQETQYF,TGCAGCGTTGCGGACAGGTACCAAGAGACCCAGTACTTC
-,TRBJ2-7,-,TRBV11-1,CASSLVGYEQYF,TGTGCCAGCAGCTTAGTTGGGTACGAGCAGTACTTC
-,TRBJ1-1,-,TRBV6-6,CASSLKGSYTEAFF,TGTGCCAGCAGTTTAAAGGGAAGTTATACTGAAGCTTTCTTT
-,TRBJ2-7,-,TRBV6-5,CASSWGSSYEQYF,TGTGCCAGCAGTTGGGGCAGCTCCTACGAGCAGTACTTC
few,TRBJ1-1,-,TRBV30,CAWTSENRIEAFF,TGTGCCTGGACCTCCGAAAACAGAATTGAAGCTTTCTTT
-,TRBJ2-1,TRBD2,TRBV5-1,CASSFPSGYNEQFF,TGCGCCAGCAGCTTCCCTAGCGGGTACAATGAGCAGTTCTTC
once,TRBJ1-1,-,TRBV19,CASSTGRMNTEAFF,TGTGCCAGTAGTACCGGACGGATGAACACTGAAGCTTTCTTT
once,TRBJ2-3,TRBD1,TRBV6-1,CASSEATGGADTQYF,TGTGCCAGCAGTGAAGCGACAGGGGGCGCAGATACGCAGTATTTT
-,TRBJ2-2,TRBD1,TRBV7-9,CASRSDTGAAGELFF,TGTGCCAGCAGATCCGACACAGGGGCGGCCGGGGAGCTGTTTTTT
-,TRBJ2-2,-,TRBV7-9,CASSPPPGLHVNTGELFF,TGTGCCAGCAGCCCTCCCCCGGGACTCCACGTTAACACCGGGGAGCTGTTTTTT
once,TRBJ2-7,TRBD2,TRBV10-2,CASSDRAGGPYEQYF,TGCGCCAGCAGTGATAGAGCGGGAGGGCCCTACGAGCAGTACTTC
-,TRBJ2-1,-,TRBV29-1,CSVERGLYNEQFF,TGCAGCGTTGAAAGGGGTCTCTACAATGAGCAGTTCTTC
-,TRBJ1-2,-,TRBV7-9,CASSYPPGRSDYGYTF,TGTGCCAGCAGCTATCCTCCGGGACGGTCGGACTATGGCTACACCTTC
-,TRBJ1-1,-,TRBV5-6,CASSLGGPEAFF,TGTGCCAGCAGCTTGGGTGGACCCGAAGCTTTCTTT
once,TRBJ1-1,-,TRBV14,CASSQGPNTEAFF,TGTGCCAGCAGCCAGGGACCGAACACTGAAGCTTTCTTT
-,TRBJ2-1,-,TRBV6-1,CASSEIGYNEQFF,TGTGCCAGCAGTGAAATTGGCTACAATGAGCAGTTCTTC
-,TRBJ1-5,-,TRBV4-1,CASSQEPTGTQPQHF,TGCGCCAGCAGCCAAGAGCCCACCGGCACTCAGCCCCAGCATTTT
-,TRBJ1-6,-,TRBV5-6,CASSFPGAPYNSPLHF,TGTGCCAGCAGCTTTCCAGGGGCGCCCTATAATTCACCCCTCCACTTT
-,TRBJ2-3,-,TRBV28,CASSPLTRHPAWTDTQYF,TGTGCCAGCAGTCCACTCACCCGACACCCCGCGTGGACAGATACGCAGTATTTT
-,TRBJ1-5,-,TRBV15,CATSVVRDQPQHF,TGTGCCACCAGCGTAGTGAGGGATCAGCCCCAGCATTTT
-,TRBJ1-1,TRBD1,TRBV30,CAWSVGTGTTEAFF,TGTGCCTGGAGTGTAGGGACAGGGACCACTGAAGCTTTCTTT
few,TRBJ2-6,TRBD1,TRBV2,CASSAAGQGPSGANVLTF,TGTGCCAGCAGTGCAGCGGGACAGGGCCCCTCTGGGGCCAACGTCCTGACTTTC
once,TRBJ2-5,-,TRBV5-1,CASSSSGKKETQYF,TGCGCCAGCAGCTCCTCCGGGAAGAAAGAGACCCAGTACTTC
-,TRBJ1-2,TRBD1,TRBV7-9,CASSQTGGSGYTF,TGTGCCAGCAGCCAAACAGGGGGGTCGGGCTACACCTTC
few,TRBJ2-3,TRBD2,TRBV15,CATSRDPSGRIDTQYF,TGTGCCACCAGCAGAGATCCCAGCGGGAGGATAGATACGCAGTATTTT
few,TRBJ2-5,-,TRBV11-3,CASSLVGDPETQYF,TGTGCCAGCAGCTTAGTGGGGGACCCAGAGACCCAGTACTTC
-,TRBJ2-1,-,TRBV28,CASSLWAGHSNEQFF,TGTGCCAGCAGTTTATGGGCGGGGCACTCCAATGAGCAGTTCTTC
once,TRBJ2-1,-,TRBV5-1,CASASGDEQFF,TGCGCCAGCGCGTCTGGGGATGAGCAGTTCTTC